This T cell receptor beta chain was sequenced for a study of blood T cell repertoires in COVID-19. Methods used by the authors: Reference gene primer amplification gave nucleated cell count estimates. The assay was immunoSEQ multiplex PCR, and TCRdb's table has in-frame clones only and misses some. V and J calls plus clone size are reproduced from that table; the DNA served to infer D and trimming. Among approximately 330,000 clones listed, about 87% were seen once. This TCR derives from a man aged 25-40 years with COVID-19, enrolled during active disease. Sequenced sample: peripheral blood.

This CDR3 is CSASRLAGLYEQYF. In DNA form, the CDR3 reads TGCAGTGCTAGTCGACTAGCGGGGCTCTACGAGCAGTACTTC. V and J are TRBV20-1 and TRBJ2-7; 11 positions agree with TRBD2. Germline V CDR1 and CDR2: DFQATT, SNEGSKA (reference sequence). J gave up 3 bases and V 3 bases, and 4 bases lay outside the gene matches. The CDR3 sequence is 14 residues long.